The rows below give T cell receptor beta chains drawn from one sample of a study of patients and donors after allogeneic stem cell transplantation. TCRdb recomputed calls from the RT-PCR reads with MiXCR, one row per CDR3 protein. The table lists around 240,000 distinct CDR3 sequences, roughly 13% of them singletons. The specimen sequenced was blood, either unsorted or a sorted T cell fraction (not recorded which). The source of these receptors is a human donor who was either an allogeneic HSCT recipient or a stem cell or donor lymphocyte infusion donor (not recorded which). It is not recorded whose cells these are; they may come from a transplant donor. The conserved cysteine and the conserved F or W are not part of the CDR3 here. The order of the fields is V gene, CDR3 protein.

TRBV24-1 ATSDSSLANYGYT
TRBV5-1 ASSPEIRRDSPLH
TRBV6-2/TRBV6-3 ASNEAGARYYGYT
TRBV5-1 ASSSDRAGFETEAF
TRBV4-2 ASSSRTSGSTDTQY
TRBV12-3/TRBV12-4 ASSFRTDNNYGYT
TRBV12-3/TRBV12-4 ASSSSSGSQQF
TRBV5-5 ASSSQQGSEKLF
TRBV11-1 ASSSDRTYGYT
TRBV12-3/TRBV12-4 ASSPSWTEAF
TRBV2 ATTNNSGSMTQY
TRBV6-1 ATVDRGRTEAF
TRBV30 AWSFANEKLF
TRBV11-1 ASSLDRGRYNEQF
TRBV20-1 SASHGGATDTQY
TRBV4-2 ASSQDRHTGAGGTDTQY
TRBV29-1 SADRDRGNQPQH
TRBV11-2 ASSHGTETLGYT
TRBV15 ATSRTRDSYTEAF
TRBV10-3 AISESTGSQFGYT
TRBV5-1 ASTRDQGTTEAF
TRBV3-1 ASSQAGTGPIQPQH
TRBV14 ASSPGQGFPGAQY
TRBV5-1 ASSLGLGAREQY
TRBV6-2/TRBV6-3 ASKAGGSDTQY
TRBV30 AWKLSSQETQY
TRBV6-1 ASSAGPSGANVLT
TRBV25-1 ASSRKNTEAF
TRBV15 ATSSRENEQF
TRBV5-6 ASTRWGHLNSPLH
TRBV20-1 SARTGAETQY
TRBV6-2/TRBV6-3 ASRIHSPGTANTGELF
TRBV27 ASSPRVFGTGANVLT
TRBV13 ASSPTTSGSVDEQF
TRBV4-2 ASSPSGASVQETQY
TRBV5-1 ASSLLTPWGSGANVLT
TRBV28 ASSPDRGQETQY
TRBV7-9 ARGTDTQY
TRBV5-1 ASSLEGWGPKNIQY
TRBV18 ASSPPGGNYGYT
TRBV11-3 ASTLLAVSYNEQF
TRBV7-9 ASSFKVHSKNEKLF
TRBV10-3 AISGRNRGAETQY
TRBV5-1 ASSLALFGTGSGEQY
TRBV9 ASSVDPPSGPYNEQF